These 13 T cell receptor beta chains share one sample of origin, sequenced in a study of blood T cell repertoires in COVID-19. Some clones are missing from TCRdb's copy, which holds only in-frame ones; the method was immunoSEQ multiplex PCR. The table records about 240,000 clones, around 89% of them present only once. Sequenced input: PBMCs or T cells enriched from blood (not recorded which). The origin of the receptors is a man in his forties or fifties who had recovered from COVID-19.

The rearrangement joins TRBV11-3 to TRBJ2-2, with D perhaps matching TRBD2 (6 bases). The V end was cut by 2 bases, the J end by 5 bases, with 15 bases between. CDR1 SGHNT and CDR2 YENEEA come from the germline V gene. This CDR3 contains 16 residues. DNA of the CDR3: TGTGCCAGCAGCTTACCTTTCGCACTAGCAACCGGGGAGCTGTTTTTT. This encodes CASSLPFALATGELFF.

The chain combines TRBV11-2 with TRBJ2-1; D is perhaps TRBD2 (6 bases). The CDR3 loop spans 16 amino acids. V was trimmed by 7 bases and J by 7 bases, leaving 23 bases between them. CDR1 is SGHAT, CDR2 FQNNGV, per germline. This chain's CDR3 is CASTHPWGVDQNEQFF. The CDR3 DNA is TGTGCCAGCACCCACCCGTGGGGGGTGGATCAGAATGAGCAGTTCTTC.

J is TRBJ2-1 and V is TRBV19; 7 nucleotides agree with TRBD2. The CDR3 extends over 17 amino acids. Trimming took 3 bases from V and 4 from J; bases not matched to a gene: 12. Germline V gives CDR1 LNHDA, CDR2 SQIVND (reference sequence). This chain's CDR3 is CASSIPGGRGDYNEQFF. Written as DNA, the CDR3 is TGTGCCAGTAGTATCCCAGGCGGGAGAGGGGATTACAATGAGCAGTTCTTC. Full variable domain (remainder filled in from reference TRBV19 and TRBJ2-1): DGGITQSPKYLFRKEGQNVTLSCEQNLNHDAMYWYRQDPGQGLRLIYYSQIVNDFQKGDIAEGYSVSREKKESFPLTVTSAQKNPTAFYLCASSIPGGRGDYNEQFFGPGTRLTVL.

The chain uses TRBV27 and TRBJ2-5; 10 nucleotides line up with TRBD2. V gave up 7 bases and J gave up 4 bases; unmatched junction bases: 3. This CDR3 contains 13 residues. Per germline, CDR1 MNHEY and CDR2 SMNVEV (reference sequence). The CDR3 DNA follows: TGTGCCAGCAAGGCTAGCGGGAGAGAGACCCAGTACTTC. Translation: CASKASGRETQYF.

This rearrangement joins TRBV6-1 to TRBJ2-2; 7 positions match TRBD2. V lost 3 bases to trimming and J lost 5 bases; unmatched junction nucleotides: 6. Germline V gives CDR1 MNHNS, CDR2 SASEGT. The CDR3 runs 15 residues. The CDR3 nucleotides read TGTGCCAGCAGTGAGTGGCAGGGAGGGACCGGGGAGCTGTTTTTT. It codes for CASSEWQGGTGELFF.

J is TRBJ1-1 and V is TRBV28, with D possibly matching TRBD1 (5 bases). From germline, CDR1 is MDHEN and CDR2 SYDVKM. V shed 11 bases and J shed 1 base, with 14 bases lying between them. The CDR3 spans 13 residues. CDR3 region: CALKFDRNTEAFF. DNA for the CDR3: TGTGCCCTCAAATTTGACAGGAACACTGAAGCTTTCTTT. The entire variable domain, with the rest obtained from reference TRBV28 and TRBJ1-1, is as follows: DVKVTQSSRYLVKRTGEKVFLECVQDMDHENMFWYRQDPGLGLRLIYFSYDVKMKEKGDIPEGYSVSREKKERFSLILESASTNQTSMYLCALKFDRNTEAFFGQGTRLTVV.

This chain connects TRBV19 to TRBJ2-7, with a weak D call TRBD2 (5 bases). The CDR3 loop spans 18 amino acids. Trimming shortened V by 3 bases and J by 7 bases, and 28 bases separated the two germline ends. Germline V gene sequence: CDR1 LNHDA, CDR2 SQIVND (reference sequence). CDR3 region: CASSIRERRDTHPSEQYF. The CDR3 DNA reads as TGTGCCAGTAGTATCCGGGAACGGCGCGATACACACCCTTCTGAGCAGTACTTC.

The chain has TRBV11-3 and TRBJ2-3; 7 bases match TRBD1. Germline-derived CDR1 and CDR2 are SGHNT and YENEEA. The CDR3 length is 17 residues. V lost 5 bases, J lost 6 bases, and 17 bases stayed unmatched. The CDR3 DNA follows: TGTGCCAGCAGCCAGAGGGAAGGGGGCCGCTTAACCGATACGCAGTATTTT. Amino acid sequence: CASSQREGGRLTDTQYF. Drawing the rest from reference TRBV11-3 and TRBJ2-3, the complete variable domain is EAGVVQSPRYKIIEKKQPVAFWCNPISGHNTLYWYLQNLGQGPELLIRYENEEAVDDSQLPKDRFSAERLKGVDSTLKIQPAELGDSAVYLCASSQREGGRLTDTQYFGPGTRLTVL.

This sequence joins TRBV18 and TRBJ2-5, with TRBD1 as a possible D gene (6 bases). Trimming left V 0 bases short and J 3 bases short, with 11 bases between. There are 15 residues in the CDR3. CDR1 is KGHSH, CDR2 LQKENI, per germline. For the CDR3, the DNA is TGTGCCAGCTCACCACCCGTCCAGGGGAAAGAGACCCAGTACTTC. This gives the protein CASSPPVQGKETQYF.

V usage is TRBV29-1 and J usage is TRBJ2-1, with TRBD2 identical over 8 bases. Germline lookup yields CDR1 SQVTM and CDR2 ANQGSEA. With V trimmed by 7 bases and J by 5 bases, 13 bases remained unmatched. CDR3 length: 15 amino acids. This chain's CDR3 is CSADDGLAGDNEQFF. The CDR3 region has the DNA TGCAGCGCAGACGACGGCCTAGCGGGCGACAATGAGCAGTTCTTC.

CDR3 amino acids: CASSLDGTPDSPLHF. CDR3 nucleotides: TGCGCCAGCAGCTTGGATGGTACCCCAGATTCACCCCTCCACTTT. The chain combines TRBV5-1 with TRBJ1-6; D uncertain. Trimming removed 0 bases from V and 8 bases from J, with 12 bases in between. Germline V CDR1 and CDR2: SGHRS, YFSETQ. The CDR3 runs to 15 residues.

The CDR3: CASSQRQGTSTDTQYF. CDR3 bases: TGTGCCAGCAGCCAGAGACAGGGCACTAGCACAGATACGCAGTATTTT. V gene TRBV7-9 combines with J gene TRBJ2-3; 7 bases match TRBD1. The CDR3 has 16 amino acids. V was clipped by 5 bases and J by 0 bases; unmatched bases: 8. Looked up from germline, CDR1 is SEHNR and CDR2 is FQNEAQ (reference sequence).

This clone came up once. The V call is TRBV9, the J call TRBJ2-7; TRBD2 matches 7 bases. There are 17 residues in the CDR3. Germline V gene lookup returns CDR1 SGDLS and CDR2 YYNGEE. After removal of 0 bases from V and 4 bases from J, the junction contained 13 bases not matched to a gene. The CDR3 DNA sequence: TGTGCCAGCAGCGTAGCGGGAGGCCCCGGAGGGGCGTACGAGCAGTACTTC. Amino acids: CASSVAGGPGGAYEQYF.